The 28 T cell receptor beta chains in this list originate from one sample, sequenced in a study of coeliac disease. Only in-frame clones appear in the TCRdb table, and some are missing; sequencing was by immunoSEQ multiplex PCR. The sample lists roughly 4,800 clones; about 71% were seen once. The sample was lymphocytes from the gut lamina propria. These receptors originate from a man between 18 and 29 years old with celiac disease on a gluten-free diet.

The CDR3 nucleotides read TGTGCCAGCAGCAACAGGGGGGATCAGCCCCAGCATTTT. It specifies CASSNRGDQPQHF. The chain combines TRBV7-2 with TRBJ1-5; 8 nucleotides agree with TRBD1. V shed 5 bases and J 5 bases; nucleotides not matched to a gene: 2. The CDR3 is made up of 13 amino acids. In germline, CDR1 is SGHTA, CDR2 FQGNSA. The variable domain in full, with the rest retrieved from reference TRBV7-2 and TRBJ1-5, is GAGVSQSPSNKVTEKGKDVELRCDPISGHTALYWYRQSLGQGLEFLIYFQGNSAPDKSGLPSDRFSAERTGGSVSTLTIQRTQQEDSAVYLCASSNRGDQPQHFGDGTRLSIL.

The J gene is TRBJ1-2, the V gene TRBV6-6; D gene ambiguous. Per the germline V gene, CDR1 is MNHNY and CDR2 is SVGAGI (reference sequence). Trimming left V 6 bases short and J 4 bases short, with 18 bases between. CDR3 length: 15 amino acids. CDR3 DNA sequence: TGTGCCAGCAGCCCCGAGTTGATTCGCGTCTATGGCTACACCTTC. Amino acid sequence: CASSPELIRVYGYTF.

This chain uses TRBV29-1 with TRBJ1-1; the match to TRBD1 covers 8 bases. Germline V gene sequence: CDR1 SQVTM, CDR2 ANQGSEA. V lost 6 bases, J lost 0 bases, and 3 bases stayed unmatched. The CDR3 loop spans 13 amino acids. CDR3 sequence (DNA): TGCAGCGTGCGACAGGGGCTGAACACTGAAGCTTTCTTT. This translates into CSVRQGLNTEAFF.

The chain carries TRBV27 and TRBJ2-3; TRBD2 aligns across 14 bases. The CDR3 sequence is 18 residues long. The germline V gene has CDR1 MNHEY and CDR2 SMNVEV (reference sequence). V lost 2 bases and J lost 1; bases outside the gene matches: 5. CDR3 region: CASSLQRLAGGGTDTQYF. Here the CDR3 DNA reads TGTGCCAGCAGTTTACAGAGACTAGCGGGGGGGGGCACAGATACGCAGTATTTT.

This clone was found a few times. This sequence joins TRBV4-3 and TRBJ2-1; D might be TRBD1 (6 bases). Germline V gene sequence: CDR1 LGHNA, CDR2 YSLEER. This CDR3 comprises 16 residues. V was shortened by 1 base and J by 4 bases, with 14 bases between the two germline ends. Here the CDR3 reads CASSQAATGDYNEQFF. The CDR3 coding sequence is TGCGCCAGCAGCCAAGCAGCGACAGGAGATTACAATGAGCAGTTCTTC.

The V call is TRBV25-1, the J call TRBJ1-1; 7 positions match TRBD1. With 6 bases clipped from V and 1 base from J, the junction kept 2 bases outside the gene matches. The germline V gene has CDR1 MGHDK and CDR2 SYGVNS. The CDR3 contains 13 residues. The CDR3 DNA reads TGTGCCAGCAGGGACAGGAGGAACACTGAAGCTTTCTTT. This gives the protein CASRDRRNTEAFF.

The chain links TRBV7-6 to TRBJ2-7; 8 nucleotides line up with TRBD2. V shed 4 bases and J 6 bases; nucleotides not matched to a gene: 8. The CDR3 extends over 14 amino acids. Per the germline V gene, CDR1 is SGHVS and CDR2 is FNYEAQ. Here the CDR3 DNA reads TGTGCCAGCAGCTCAGCTAGCGGGCCCTCCGAGCAGTACTTC. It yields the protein CASSSASGPSEQYF.

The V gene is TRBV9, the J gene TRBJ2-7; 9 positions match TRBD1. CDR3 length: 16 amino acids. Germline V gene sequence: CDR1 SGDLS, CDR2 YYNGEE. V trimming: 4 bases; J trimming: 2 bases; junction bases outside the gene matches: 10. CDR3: CASSPLAGQGPYEQYF. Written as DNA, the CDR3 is TGTGCCAGCAGCCCACTCGCGGGACAGGGCCCCTACGAGCAGTACTTC.

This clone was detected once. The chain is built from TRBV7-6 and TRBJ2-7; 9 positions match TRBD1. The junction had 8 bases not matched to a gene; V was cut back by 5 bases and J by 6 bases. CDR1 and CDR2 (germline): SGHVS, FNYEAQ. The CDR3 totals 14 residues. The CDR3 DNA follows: TGTGCCAGCAGCCTCCGGGACAGGGCGGCCGAGCAGTACTTC. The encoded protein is CASSLRDRAAEQYF. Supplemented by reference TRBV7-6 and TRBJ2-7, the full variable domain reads GAGVSQSPRYKVTKRGQDVALRCDPISGHVSLYWYRQALGQGPEFLTYFNYEAQQDKSGLPNDRFSAERPEGSISTLTIQRTEQRDSAMYRCASSLRDRAAEQYFGPGTRLTVT.

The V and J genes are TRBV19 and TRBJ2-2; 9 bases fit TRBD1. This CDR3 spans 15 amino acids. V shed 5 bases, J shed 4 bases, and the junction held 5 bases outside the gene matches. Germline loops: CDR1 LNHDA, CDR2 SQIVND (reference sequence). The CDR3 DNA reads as TGTGCCAGTAGTTTGGGACAGGGACCCACCGGGGAGCTGTTTTTT. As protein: CASSLGQGPTGELFF.

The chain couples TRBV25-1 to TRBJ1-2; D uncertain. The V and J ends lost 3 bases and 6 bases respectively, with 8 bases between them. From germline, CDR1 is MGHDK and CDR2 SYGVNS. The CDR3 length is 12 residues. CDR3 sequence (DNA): TGTGCCAGCAGTGAGGGTGGAGATGGCTACACCTTC. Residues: CASSEGGDGYTF.

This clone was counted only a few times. CDR3 sequence: CASSRTKRTDYSYNEQFF. The CDR3 DNA follows: TGCGCCAGCAGCCGAACAAAACGGACCGACTACTCCTACAATGAGCAGTTCTTC. V gene TRBV10-1 combines with J gene TRBJ2-1; possible D gene TRBD2, 5 bases. This CDR3 is built from 18 residues. V gave up 6 bases and J gave up 0 bases, with 21 bases separating them. From germline, CDR1 is WNHNN and CDR2 SYGVQD (reference sequence).

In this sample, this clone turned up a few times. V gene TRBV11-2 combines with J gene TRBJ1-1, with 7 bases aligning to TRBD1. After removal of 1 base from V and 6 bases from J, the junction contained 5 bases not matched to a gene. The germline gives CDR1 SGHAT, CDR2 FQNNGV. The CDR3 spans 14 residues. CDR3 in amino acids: CASSLAEGQSEAFF. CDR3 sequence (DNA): TGTGCCAGCAGCTTAGCCGAGGGACAGTCTGAAGCTTTCTTT.

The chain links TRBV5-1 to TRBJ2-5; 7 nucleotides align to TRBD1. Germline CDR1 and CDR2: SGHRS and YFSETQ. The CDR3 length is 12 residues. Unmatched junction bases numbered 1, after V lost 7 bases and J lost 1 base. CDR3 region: CASRDSQETQYF. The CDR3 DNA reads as TGCGCCAGCCGGGACAGCCAAGAGACCCAGTACTTC.

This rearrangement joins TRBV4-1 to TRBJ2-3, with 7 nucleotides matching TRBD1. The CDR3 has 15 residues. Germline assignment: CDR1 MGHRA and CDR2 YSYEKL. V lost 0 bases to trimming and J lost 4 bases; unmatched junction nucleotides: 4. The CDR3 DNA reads TGCGCCAGCAGCCAAGATGGTAGGGGGCCAGATACGCAGTATTTT. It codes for CASSQDGRGPDTQYF.

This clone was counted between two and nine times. This chain's CDR3 is CASGLAGVTDTQYF. The CDR3 bases are TGTGCCAGCGGGCTAGCGGGGGTCACAGATACGCAGTATTTT. The rearrangement links TRBV2 to TRBJ2-3; 10 bases match TRBD2. The trim removed 8 bases at V and 2 bases at J, leaving 4 bases unmatched. The CDR3 is 14 amino acids. The germline gives CDR1 SNHLY, CDR2 FYNNEI.

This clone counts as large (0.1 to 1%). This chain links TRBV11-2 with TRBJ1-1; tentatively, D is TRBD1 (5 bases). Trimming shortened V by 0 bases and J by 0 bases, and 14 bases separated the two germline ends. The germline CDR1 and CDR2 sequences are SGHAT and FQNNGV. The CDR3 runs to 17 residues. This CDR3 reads CASSLEIGGEMNTEAFF. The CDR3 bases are TGTGCCAGCAGCTTAGAGATCGGGGGGGAGATGAACACTGAAGCTTTCTTT.

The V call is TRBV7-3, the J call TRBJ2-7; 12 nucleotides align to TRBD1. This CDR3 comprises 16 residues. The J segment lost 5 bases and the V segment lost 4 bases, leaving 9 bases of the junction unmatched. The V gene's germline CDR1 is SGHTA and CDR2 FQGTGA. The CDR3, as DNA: TGTGCCAGCAGCTCATACCCGGGACAGGGGGCCGACGAGCAGTACTTC. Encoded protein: CASSSYPGQGADEQYF.

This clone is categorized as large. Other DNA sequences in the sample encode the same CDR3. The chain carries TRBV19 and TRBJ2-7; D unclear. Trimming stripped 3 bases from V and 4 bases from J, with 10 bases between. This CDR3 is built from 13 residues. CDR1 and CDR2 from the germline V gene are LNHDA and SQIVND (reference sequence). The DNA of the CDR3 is TGTGCCAGTAGTATCGGGTCGGGTTACGAGCAGTACTTC. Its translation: CASSIGSGYEQYF.

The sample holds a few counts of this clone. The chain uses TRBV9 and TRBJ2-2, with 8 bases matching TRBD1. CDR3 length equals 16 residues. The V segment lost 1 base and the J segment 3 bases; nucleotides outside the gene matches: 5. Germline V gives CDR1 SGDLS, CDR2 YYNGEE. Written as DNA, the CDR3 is TGTGCCAGCAGCGTAATTGGACAGGGACACACCGGGGAGCTGTTTTTT. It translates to CASSVIGQGHTGELFF.

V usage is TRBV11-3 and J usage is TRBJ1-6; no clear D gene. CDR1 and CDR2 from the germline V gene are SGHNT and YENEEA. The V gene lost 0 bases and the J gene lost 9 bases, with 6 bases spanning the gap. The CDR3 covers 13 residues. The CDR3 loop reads CASSLDFGSPLHF. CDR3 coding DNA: TGTGCCAGCAGCTTAGATTTCGGTTCACCCCTCCACTTT.

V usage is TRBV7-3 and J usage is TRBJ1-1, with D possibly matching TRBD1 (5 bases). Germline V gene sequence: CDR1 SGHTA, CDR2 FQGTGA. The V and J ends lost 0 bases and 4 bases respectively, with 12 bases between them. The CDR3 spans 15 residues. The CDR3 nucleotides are TGTGCCAGCAGCTTAACGGACGGGGGGGGCACTGAAGCTTTCTTT. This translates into CASSLTDGGGTEAFF.

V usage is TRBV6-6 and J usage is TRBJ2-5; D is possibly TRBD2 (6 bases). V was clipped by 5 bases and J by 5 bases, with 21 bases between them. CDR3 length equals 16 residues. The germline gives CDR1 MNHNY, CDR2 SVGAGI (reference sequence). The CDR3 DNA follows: TGTGCCAGCAGTCCAGCCTTTGACCGGGGGACGGAGACCCAGTACTTC. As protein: CASSPAFDRGTETQYF.

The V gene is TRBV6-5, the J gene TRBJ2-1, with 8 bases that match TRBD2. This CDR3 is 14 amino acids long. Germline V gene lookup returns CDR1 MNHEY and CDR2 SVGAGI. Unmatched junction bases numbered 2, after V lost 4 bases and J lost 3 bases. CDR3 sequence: CASSSGGGYNEQFF. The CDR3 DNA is TGTGCCAGCAGTTCCGGGGGGGGCTACAATGAGCAGTTCTTC.

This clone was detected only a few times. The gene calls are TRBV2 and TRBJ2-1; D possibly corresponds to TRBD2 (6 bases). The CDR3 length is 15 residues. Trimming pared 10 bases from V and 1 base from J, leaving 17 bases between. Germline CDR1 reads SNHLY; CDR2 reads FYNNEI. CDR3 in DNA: TGTGCCACCAGGGTACTGGGGGGTTCCTACAATGAGCAGTTCTTC. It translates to CATRVLGGSYNEQFF.

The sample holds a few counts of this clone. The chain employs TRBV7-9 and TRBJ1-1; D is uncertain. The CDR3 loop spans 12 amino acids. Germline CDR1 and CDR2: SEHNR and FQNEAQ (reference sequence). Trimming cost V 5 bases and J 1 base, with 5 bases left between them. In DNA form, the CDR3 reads TGTGCCAGCAGCCGAGAGAACACTGAAGCTTTCTTT. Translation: CASSRENTEAFF.

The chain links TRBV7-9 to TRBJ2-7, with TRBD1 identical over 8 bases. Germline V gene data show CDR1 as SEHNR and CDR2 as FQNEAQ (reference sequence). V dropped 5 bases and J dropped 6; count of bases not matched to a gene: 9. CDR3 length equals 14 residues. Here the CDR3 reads CASSPAQTGVEQYF. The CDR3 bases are TGTGCCAGCAGCCCAGCCCAGACAGGGGTCGAGCAGTACTTC.

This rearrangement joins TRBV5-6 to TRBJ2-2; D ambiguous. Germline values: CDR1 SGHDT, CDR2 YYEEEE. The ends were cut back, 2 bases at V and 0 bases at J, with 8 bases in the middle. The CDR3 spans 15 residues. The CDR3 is CASSLGGSNTGELFF. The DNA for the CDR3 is TGTGCCAGCAGCTTAGGCGGCTCGAACACCGGGGAGCTGTTTTTT.